The 13 T cell receptor beta chains below all came from one sample that was sequenced in a study of cytotoxic CD8 clonotypes in ibrutinib-treated CLL. Clones were read by immunoSEQ multiplex PCR, and TCRdb kept only the in-frame ones, dropping some. The repertoire holds about 180,000 clones, with approximately 80% as singletons. The material was PBMCs, obtained after 24 months of ibrutinib treatment. The receptors come from a human donor with chronic lymphocytic leukemia.

This clone was seen more than once but under ten times. The V and J genes are TRBV19 and TRBJ1-5; tentatively, D is TRBD1 (5 bases). The germline gives CDR1 LNHDA, CDR2 SQIVND (reference sequence). The ends were cut back, 4 bases at V and 5 bases at J, with 12 bases in the middle. CDR3 length: 14 amino acids. The CDR3 protein is CASSSDSLYQPQHF. CDR3 coding DNA: TGTGCCAGTAGTAGTGACAGTCTTTATCAGCCCCAGCATTTT.

This sequence joins TRBV28 and TRBJ2-4; possibly TRBD1 for D (5 bases). Germline V gene sequence: CDR1 MDHEN, CDR2 SYDVKM. CDR3 length: 17 amino acids. Trimming cost V 2 bases and J 0 bases, with 14 bases left between them. The CDR3 protein is CASSLQNRPLAKNIQYF. For the CDR3, the DNA is TGTGCCAGCAGTTTACAGAACAGGCCTTTAGCCAAAAACATTCAGTACTTC.

CDR3 bases: TGTGCCAGCAGCCAGGGGGACCGGAAGTGGAGACACAATGAGCAGTTCTTC. Translated, it gives CASSQGDRKWRHNEQFF. V is TRBV4-2 and J is TRBJ2-1, with D possibly called TRBD1 or TRBD2 (5 bases each). CDR3 length equals 17 residues. Per germline, CDR1 LGHNA and CDR2 YNFKEQ. The V end was cut by 3 bases, the J end by 5 bases, with 20 bases between.

This clone has at least ten counts. This chain links TRBV5-1 with TRBJ2-1, with TRBD1 as a possible D gene (6 bases). The V gene lost 2 bases and the J gene lost 7 bases, with 13 bases spanning the gap. The CDR3 sequence is 14 residues long. Per the germline V gene, CDR1 is SGHRS and CDR2 is YFSETQ. CDR3: CASSLQGSFNEQFF. The CDR3 region has the DNA TGCGCCAGCAGCTTACAGGGCAGTTTTAATGAGCAGTTCTTC.

This chain joins TRBV18 and TRBJ2-2; 8 positions agree with TRBD1. Germline assignment: CDR1 KGHSH and CDR2 LQKENI. J gave up 4 bases and V 3 bases, and 7 bases lay outside the gene matches. The CDR3 length is 16 residues. Here the CDR3 reads CASSPTGVRVTGELFF. CDR3 nucleotides: TGTGCCAGCTCACCGACAGGGGTTCGGGTCACCGGGGAGCTGTTTTTT.

V is TRBV28 and J is TRBJ2-1; 12 bases line up with TRBD2. Germline V gene sequence: CDR1 MDHEN, CDR2 SYDVKM. The junction had 7 bases not matched to a gene; V was cut back by 9 bases and J by 7 bases. CDR3 length: 14 amino acids. CDR3 in amino acids: CASMTSGSKNEQFF. In nucleotides, the CDR3 is TGTGCCAGTATGACTAGCGGGAGTAAAAATGAGCAGTTCTTC.

This sequence joins TRBV28 and TRBJ1-5; 9 bases match TRBD1. Germline V gene lookup returns CDR1 MDHEN and CDR2 SYDVKM. J was trimmed by 7 bases and V by 6 bases; bases with no gene match: 16. This CDR3 region has 17 residues. The CDR3 region has the DNA TGTGCCAGCAGGACTACCGGGACAGGGAGTCTCGGGCAGCCCCAGCATTTT. It codes for CASRTTGTGSLGQPQHF.

This chain uses TRBV6-1 with TRBJ1-4; the D gene is possibly TRBD1 (6 bases). The CDR3 is 17 amino acids. CDR1 MNHNS and CDR2 SASEGT come from the germline V gene. Trimming took 1 base from V and 7 from J, leaving 19 bases between them. Written as DNA, the CDR3 is TGTGCCAGCAGTGAAGTCCCCACACAGGGAGGCGGTGAAAAACTGTTTTTT. Its protein product is CASSEVPTQGGGEKLFF.

This sequence joins TRBV7-2 and TRBJ2-7; 12 nucleotides line up with TRBD2. CDR1 SGHTA and CDR2 FQGNSA come from the germline V gene. The CDR3 contains 16 residues. V lost 1 base and J lost 7; bases outside the gene matches: 8. CDR3: CASSLDRLAGVYEQYF. DNA for the CDR3: TGTGCCAGCAGCTTAGATCGACTAGCGGGAGTCTATGAGCAGTACTTC.

The chain recombines TRBV9 with TRBJ1-2, with D uncertain. The CDR3 is 16 amino acids. The germline CDR1 and CDR2 sequences are SGDLS and YYNGEE. The V end was cut by 3 bases, the J end by 0 bases, with 15 bases between. The CDR3 is CASSAVGGGSNYGYTF. The CDR3, as DNA: TGTGCCAGCAGCGCCGTAGGAGGAGGCTCTAACTATGGCTACACCTTC.

This chain joins TRBV4-1 and TRBJ2-7; TRBD2 aligns across 12 bases. Germline V gene sequence: CDR1 MGHRA, CDR2 YSYEKL. The trim removed 2 bases at V and 3 bases at J, leaving 5 bases unmatched. The CDR3 contains 16 residues. The CDR3 sequence: CASSQTSGGYLYEQYF. The CDR3 DNA is TGCGCCAGCAGCCAAACTAGCGGGGGGTACCTCTACGAGCAGTACTTC.

The chain links TRBV9 to TRBJ1-2, with a tentative D call TRBD1 (6 bases). The V gene lost 2 bases and the J gene lost 1 base, with 9 bases spanning the gap. The CDR3 has 14 amino acids. Germline V CDR1 and CDR2: SGDLS, YYNGEE. In DNA form, the CDR3 reads TGTGCCAGCAGCGTCGCAGGGGTTAACTATGGCTACACCTTC. This encodes CASSVAGVNYGYTF.

CDR3 DNA sequence: TGTGCCAGCAGCTCCACCGGACTAGCGGGAGCAGATACGCAGTATTTT. This codes for CASSSTGLAGADTQYF. The rearrangement uses TRBV7-3 and TRBJ2-3; 13 bases match TRBD2. Trimming took 4 bases from V and 4 from J; bases not matched to a gene: 5. CDR1 and CDR2 from the germline V gene are SGHTA and FQGTGA. The CDR3 totals 16 residues. Looking up the rest from reference TRBV7-3 and TRBJ2-3 gives the full variable domain: GAGVSQTPSNKVTEKGKYVELRCDPISGHTALYWYRQSLGQGPEFLIYFQGTGAADDSGLPNDRFFAVRPEGSVSTLKIQRTERGDSAVYLCASSSTGLAGADTQYFGPGTRLTVL.